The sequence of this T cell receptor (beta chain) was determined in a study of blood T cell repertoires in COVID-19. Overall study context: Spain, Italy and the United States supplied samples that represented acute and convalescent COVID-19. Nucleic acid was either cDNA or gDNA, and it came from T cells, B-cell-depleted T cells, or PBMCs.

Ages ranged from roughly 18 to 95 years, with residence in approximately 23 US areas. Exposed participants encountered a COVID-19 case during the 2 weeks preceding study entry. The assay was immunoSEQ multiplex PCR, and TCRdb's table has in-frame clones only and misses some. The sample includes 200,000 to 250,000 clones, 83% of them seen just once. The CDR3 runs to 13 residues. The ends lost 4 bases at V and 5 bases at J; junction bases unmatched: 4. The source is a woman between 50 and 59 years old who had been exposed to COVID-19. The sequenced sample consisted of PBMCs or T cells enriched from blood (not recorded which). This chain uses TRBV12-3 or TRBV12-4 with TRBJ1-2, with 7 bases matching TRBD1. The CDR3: CASSSGTAYGYTF. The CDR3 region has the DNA TGTGCCAGCAGTTCCGGGACAGCGTATGGCTACACCTTC.